This T cell receptor beta chain was documented in a study of read filtering for tumor transcriptome and immune sequencing. As for the study in general: The cohort had about 16 men and approximately 13 women aged roughly 47 to 85, mean about 70 years. R-ISS stage counts were under 10 for I, about 15 for II, roughly seven for III. Whole-transcriptome libraries were prepared after DNase treatment. Per sample, TCR-region reads ranged about 3.5 to 11 million by IR-seq, 85 to 1273 by RNA-seq.

The length of the CDR3 is 14 residues. Trimming removed 3 bases from V and 6 bases from J, with 14 bases in between. Per germline, CDR1 PRHDT and CDR2 FYEKMQ (reference sequence). Molecular barcoded adaptors covering alpha/delta and beta/gamma chains were used on 400 ng RNA. TCRdb re-derived calls from the reads in MiXCR, one entry per CDR3 protein. In the table there are roughly 61,000 distinct CDR3 sequences, about 12% of which are singletons. Input material: a population of CD138-negative cells sorted from bone marrow. This chain uses TRBV13 with TRBJ2-5; possible D gene TRBD2, 5 bases. This TCR was recovered from a donor at least 40 years old with multiple myeloma. In DNA form, the CDR3 reads TGTGCCAGCAGCTTGACCCGGGGATTGAAGACCCAGTACTTC. Translation: CASSLTRGLKTQYF.